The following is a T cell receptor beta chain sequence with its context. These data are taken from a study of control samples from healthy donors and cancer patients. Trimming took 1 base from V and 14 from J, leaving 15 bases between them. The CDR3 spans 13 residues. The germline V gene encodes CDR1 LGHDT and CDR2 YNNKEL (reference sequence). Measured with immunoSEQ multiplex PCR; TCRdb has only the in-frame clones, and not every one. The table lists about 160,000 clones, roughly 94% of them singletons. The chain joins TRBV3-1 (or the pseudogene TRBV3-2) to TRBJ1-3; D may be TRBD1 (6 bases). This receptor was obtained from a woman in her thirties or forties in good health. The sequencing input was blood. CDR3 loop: CASSQGRGALVYF. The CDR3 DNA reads TGTGCCAGCAGCCAAGGACGGGGGGCCCTAGTATATTTT.